The sequence of this TCR beta chain was determined in a study of blood T cell repertoires in COVID-19 (TCRdb year 2020). Regarding the complete study: Samples from collaborators originated in the United States, Italy and Spain and spanned both the acute and convalescent phases of COVID-19. The samples were drawn from two sources: the first 160 participants of the ongoing ImmuneRACE study, and 950 to 1,500 subjects contributed by 6 global collaborators. The dataset comprised deeply sampled blood TCRbeta repertoires from subjects exposed to, actively infected with, or recovered from COVID-19. The material from the prospective study consisted of cDNA or gDNA derived from T cells, B-cell-depleted T cells, or PBMCs. The repertoires were released in a freely available public database meant as a resource for research on the immune response to SARS-CoV-2. HLA class I and class II types, where available, came from metadata supplied by the sample provider rather than from assay-based typing. A de-identified subject ID, COVID-19 status, age in years and sex were almost always included in the sample metadata.

Broad study findings and their caveats: The amount of clinical and demographic metadata varied by source and participant and was provided uncurated.

The immunoSEQ Assay, a bias-controlled multiplex PCR, was used to amplify TCRbeta CDR3 regions from genomic DNA. In the original analysis: Within the assay, amplification of reference gene primers was used to estimate how many nucleated cells each sample contained. To quantify the absolute abundance of each unique TCRbeta CDR3 rearrangement, sequence reads were collapsed and filtered. For each sample, productive Simpson clonality was calculated by taking the square root of Simpson's diversity index across productive rearrangements. TCRdb obtained this table from immuneACCESS and retained in-frame rearrangements with V and J assigned. These tables miss some clones; where compared with another copy, unresolved V genes account for less than half of the shortfall, and the remainder is unexplained. V, J and clone size were drawn from that table, and D and trimming were deduced from the DNA. The sample data list approximately 290,000 clones, and approximately 86% of these were observed just once. 0.87% of the sample lies in the top ten.

This clone was seen a single time. Its antigen remains undetermined. No quality values exist for individual bases; no much larger clone is one base distant. At one collaborating source in Seattle, patients were enrolled during active infection and were followed longitudinally through the course of disease. Collaborating institutions collected whole blood in K2EDTA tubes following their own protocols. Collaborator samples were shipped for TCRbeta analysis as frozen whole blood, isolated PBMCs, or DNA extracted from either sample type. The CDR3 holds 19 amino acids from the cysteine to the phenylalanine. Only the CDR3 DNA stays, 57 bases, in frame from base 1. After removal of 5 bases from V and 3 bases from J, the junction retains 15 bases not matched to a gene. Based on the germline V gene, the CDR1 and CDR2 sequences are MDHEN and SYDVKM.

The origin of this receptor is a human donor with COVID-19, enrolled during active disease. The donor label of this sample is uncertain. The rearranged segments are TRBV28 and TRBJ2-1, and 11 junctional nucleotides match TRBD2. Sequenced input: peripheral blood. CDR3 region: CASSPTSGSPTTRYNEQFF. The DNA sequence follows: TGTGCCAGCAGTCCTACTAGCGGGAGTCCGACCACGCGCTACAATGAGCAGTTCTTC.